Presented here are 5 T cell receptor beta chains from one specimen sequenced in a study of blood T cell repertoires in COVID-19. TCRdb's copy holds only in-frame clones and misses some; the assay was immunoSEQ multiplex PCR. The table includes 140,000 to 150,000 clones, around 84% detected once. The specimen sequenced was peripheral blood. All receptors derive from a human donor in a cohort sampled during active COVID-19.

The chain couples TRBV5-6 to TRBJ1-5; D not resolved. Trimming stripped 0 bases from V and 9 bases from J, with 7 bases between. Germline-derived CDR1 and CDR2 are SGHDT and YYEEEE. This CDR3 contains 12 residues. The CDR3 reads CASSLGPRPQHF. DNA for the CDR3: TGTGCCAGCAGCTTGGGGCCTAGGCCCCAGCATTTT.

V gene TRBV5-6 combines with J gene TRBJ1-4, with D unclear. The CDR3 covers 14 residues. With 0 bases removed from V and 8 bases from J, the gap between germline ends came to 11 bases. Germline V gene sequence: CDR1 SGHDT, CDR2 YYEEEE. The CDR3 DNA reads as TGTGCCAGCAGCTTGGTATGGGCGATGGAAAAACTGTTTTTT. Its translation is CASSLVWAMEKLFF.

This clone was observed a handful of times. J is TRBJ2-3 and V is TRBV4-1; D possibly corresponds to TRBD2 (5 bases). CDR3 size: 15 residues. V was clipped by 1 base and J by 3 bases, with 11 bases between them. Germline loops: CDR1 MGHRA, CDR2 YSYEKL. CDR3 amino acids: CASSQGTWRTDTQYF. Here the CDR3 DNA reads TGCGCCAGCAGCCAAGGGACTTGGAGAACAGATACGCAGTATTTT.

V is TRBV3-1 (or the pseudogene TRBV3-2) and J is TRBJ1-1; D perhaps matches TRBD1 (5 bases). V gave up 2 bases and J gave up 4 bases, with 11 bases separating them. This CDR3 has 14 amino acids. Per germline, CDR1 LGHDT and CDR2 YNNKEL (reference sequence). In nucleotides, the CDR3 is TGTGCCAGCAGCCAAAAGTCAGGGTTCACTGAAGCTTTCTTT. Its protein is CASSQKSGFTEAFF.

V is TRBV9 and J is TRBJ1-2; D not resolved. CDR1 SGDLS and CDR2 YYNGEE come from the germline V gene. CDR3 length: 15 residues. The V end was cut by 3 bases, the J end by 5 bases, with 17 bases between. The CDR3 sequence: CASSDRRGRNYGYTF. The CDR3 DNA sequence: TGTGCCAGCAGCGACCGAAGAGGGCGTAATTATGGCTACACCTTC.